This T cell receptor beta chain was recorded in a study of cytomegalovirus exposure and HLA in healthy donors (dated by TCRdb to about 2017). For the study in its entirety: An earlier analysis of several hundred of the donors reported 250 to 350 Gb of sequence data and 117 million unique TCR beta sequences obtained from around 180 million T cells. Approximately 310 gigabases of sequencing data and approximately 85 million unique TCR sequences were included in an early release covering several hundred HLA-typed donors. Of the roughly 420 genotyped donors, roughly 80% were placed in the genetic ancestry cluster associated with self-reported Caucasian donors. The study was designed to test whether signatures of past pathogen exposure could be identified by cataloging public T cell receptors. The study profiled the T cell repertoires of hundreds of subjects by immunosequencing and related them to cytomegalovirus serostatus. Besides the first cohort of roughly 700 subjects, a separate validation cohort made up of roughly 120 different subjects was used. The study combined high-throughput TCR immunosequencing, statistical association of individual TCRs with disease status, and machine learning to predict cytomegalovirus infection status. In a later analysis, previously published TCR beta repertoires from more than 500 donors were re-analyzed and high-resolution HLA genotyping was added so that TCR occurrence patterns could be studied. Rather than drawing on any new phenotypic data, the later analysis identified candidate immune exposures from TCR beta sequences and the way those sequences occurred across donors. An earlier analysis of approximately 630 of the donors applied high-throughput TCR beta sequencing to assess whether each TCR beta V gene segment acted as functional or pseudogenic. Alongside the repertoire data, information on donor age, sex, ethnicity and CMV serostatus was compiled. A later genetic analysis took genome-wide SNP genotypes for about 65% of the 666 donors and used that subset as a discovery cohort. All discovery cohort repertoires had been generated on a single sequencing platform. HLA typing included class I and class II loci at four-digit resolution. Typing coverage differed by locus: A, B, C, DRB1 and DQB1 were typed in about 629-630 donors, DQA1 in approximately 520, DPA1 in around 600, and DPB1 in just under 480. Roughly 5 DR-DQ haplotypes were treated as single units for association and clustering because of strong linkage in the cohort. Among about 410 genotyped donors of the cohort, an average of approximately 240,000 unique TCR beta nucleotide sequences was sequenced per donor, of which about 19% were non-productive. The study at large found these results: A total of 150 to 200 TCR beta chains were listed by the study as associated with cytomegalovirus. Correlated functional status among segregating V segments might reflect linkage disequilibrium, but an unknown experimental factor could not be ruled out. Sequencing depth was assumed to be roughly uniform across donors in the presence/absence analyses, though that assumption may not hold. According to a later genetic analysis, donors in an Asian-associated ancestry cluster had fewer N-insertions in productive TCRs than the approximately 670-donor mean. According to a later analysis, most CMV-associated TCR beta chains appeared to be HLA-restricted, and the HLA associations seemed to be driven largely by CMV exposure. Because some donors lacked HLA typing at each locus, the association tests relied only on the typed subset. A later analysis associated 15,000 or so TCR beta sequences with specific HLA alleles at a false discovery rate of 0.05. An earlier analysis of 450 to 750 of the donors showed that most TCR beta V segments appeared in productive rearrangements either about 87% or about 30% of the time, which broadly matched IMGT annotations. A later analysis found that HLA-associated TCR beta chains were more clonally expanded and had lower generation probabilities than equally common non-associated chains. While some public TCRs were present in many individuals, most TCR sequences turned up only very rarely across donors. According to a later analysis, TCR association rates differed among HLA loci, with DRB1 alleles showing the most associated TCRs and HLA-C alleles showing the fewest. Three of the identified cytomegalovirus-associated TCR beta chains were confirmed in vitro to be specific for cytomegalovirus antigens. A further reported finding was that TCR beta sequences accurately predicted the HLA-A and HLA-B alleles for most subjects in the first cohort. Because counts were too low, about 17 rarely observed V segments, including chromosome 9 orphons, were excluded from the earlier analysis of 587 of the donors. Cytomegalovirus status was reported to be diagnosed by the classifier with high specificity and sensitivity in both the original and validation cohorts. Immune exposure information for the cohort was limited to CMV serostatus. According to a later analysis, parvovirus B19, influenza, CMV and Epstein-Barr virus appeared linked to several top co-occurrence clusters. When HLA alleles, especially DR and DQ, strongly co-occurred, TCR associations were difficult to assign to individual alleles. It was suggested by the authors that the approach could potentially be generalized to other disease states and immunological phenotypes. The 87-base-pair reads could not distinguish some IMGT-functional V segments, including TRBV6-2 and TRBV6-3, so those segments were excluded. A later genetic analysis associated a missense DCLRE1C variant with V-gene and J-gene trimming of TCR beta chains, and an independent cohort replicated the association. This cohort had only TCR beta chains sequenced, and the lack of alpha or paired-chain data limited which features could be detected. A group of highly shared sequence variants was considered likely to be a technical artifact of the sequencing pipeline.

A remark on this clone: Its antigen remains unidentified. Base quality data are lacking; no much larger clone is found one base away.

The library was generated by the immunoSEQ multiplex PCR assay. The multiplex PCR relied on a mix of 60 forward primers for TCR Vbeta segments and 13 reverse primers for TCR Jbeta segments. The CDR3 region of rearranged TCR beta genes was amplified from genomic DNA by a multiplex PCR assay. Amplified TCR beta libraries were sequenced as 87-base-pair reads on the Illumina HiSeq System. The study's processing was this. A later analysis tallied tens of millions of unique TCR beta chains across the 666 repertoires, and approximately 9.9 million of those chains were shared by two or more donors. Raw reads were error-corrected and collapsed into unique sequences with a nearest-neighbor algorithm that merged closely related sequences to remove PCR and sequencing errors. V, D and J gene segments were assigned by aligning CDR3 sequences to IMGT reference sequences. For a sequence to be retained, at least a six-nucleotide match to both a V gene segment and a J gene segment was required. Rearrangements were called productive when the CDR3 lacked stop codons and stayed in frame with V and J; all others were non-productive. Following IMGT convention, CDR3 was defined as the stretch from the second conserved V-encoded cysteine to the conserved J-encoded phenylalanine. In an earlier analysis of just under 600 of the donors, sequences lacking an unambiguous match to a single V gene segment were excluded. An earlier analysis of fewer than 750 of the donors called V segments functional above 56.7% productive rearrangements and segregating when the between-donor standard deviation exceeded 5%. A statistical classification framework was developed to diagnose cytomegalovirus status using the catalog of TCR beta chain sequences. In a later analysis, V and J genes were assigned by comparing TCR nucleotide sequences against IMGT/GENE-DB human TR gene sequences. In a later analysis, CDR3 sequences and most-parsimonious VDJ recombination scenarios were assigned using the TCRdist pipeline. In a later analysis, every TCR beta chain was defined by the combination of its CDR3 amino acid sequence and its V-gene family, and reads without a unique V-gene family were dropped. To address suspected cross-contamination and a sequencing artifact, a later analysis removed roughly 640 highly shared, low-generation-probability nucleotide sequences. A later analysis calculated a clonal expansion index for each public chain from normalized within-repertoire ranks of inferred template counts. Generation probabilities in a later analysis came from a VDJ recombination model fitted to out-of-frame rearrangements, and those results were checked against IGoR. Hypergeometric tests were used in a later analysis to score TCR-TCR, TCR-HLA and TCR-CMV co-occurrence, with a repertoire-size bias correction applied to the TCR pairs. In a later analysis, false discovery rates were estimated by permuting HLA or CMV assignments 20 times. In a later analysis, co-occurring TCRs were grouped with DBSCAN, and TCRdist sequence similarity was added when clustering was performed within HLA-allele-positive subsets. Repertoires with fewer than 30,000 or more than 120,000 public chains were left out of co-occurrence clustering, as were about five repertoires with anomalous nucleotide sharing. The table comes from immuneACCESS by way of TCRdb, which keeps in-frame sequences with V and J called. Part of the clones is missing from these tables; in studies checked, under half for an unresolved V gene and the rest for unknown reasons. The V and J calls and clone size are taken from that table; D and trimming were inferred from the DNA. A total of under 200,000 clones appear in this sample, roughly 13% of them only once. The top ten hold 7.8% of the sample.

The cohort comprised 710 or so healthy bone marrow donors. At the time of sampling, all cohort members were nominally healthy, though unrecorded immune exposures were likely present. The donor was CMV seropositive and was included in the group of 250 to 300 seropositive cohort members. A peripheral blood sample was collected from each donor, and TCR beta sequencing was performed on peripheral blood mononuclear cells. The Qiagen DNeasy Blood Extraction Kit was used to extract genomic DNA from the blood cell samples. V is shortened by 2 bases, J by 3 bases, and the region joining them spans 8 bases. Inclusive of the bounding cysteine and phenylalanine, the CDR3 is 14 residues long. Only the CDR3 region is kept as DNA, spanning 42 bases read in frame from base 1. Sequences SGHTA (CDR1) and FQGNSA (CDR2) are obtained from the germline V gene.

This TCR was recovered from a man in his forties or fifties in good health and CMV-seropositive. Material for sequencing was PBMCs. Recombination connected TRBV7-2 to TRBJ1-5; the D gene assignment is ambiguous. The CDR3 protein: CASSLRHFNQPQHF. The nucleotide sequence reads TGTGCCAGCAGCTTAAGACACTTCAATCAGCCCCAGCATTTT.